Shown below are 30 T cell receptor beta chains from a single sample sequenced in a study of beta chain features in type 1 diabetes. The isolated RNA, all of it, was reverse transcribed, so expressed TCRB transcripts were what got sequenced. The method was immunoSEQ multiplex PCR; TCRdb's version includes in-frame clones alone and lacks a portion of them. Of 150,000 to 170,000 clones listed, 8.1% are singletons. The sequencing input was central memory CD4+ T cells from blood. These receptors originate from a young man in good health.

The chain combines TRBV7-2 with TRBJ2-5; 7 nucleotides line up with TRBD1. This CDR3 contains 15 residues. V was pared by 5 bases and J by 3 bases, with 9 bases of the junction left unmatched. In germline, CDR1 is SGHTA, CDR2 FQGNSA. The CDR3 DNA sequence: TGTGCCAGCAGCCGAGGGGACAGCTGGGAAGAGACCCAGTACTTC. Its protein is CASSRGDSWEETQYF.

The V call is TRBV4-2, the J call TRBJ1-4; TRBD1 matches at 9 bases. Germline V lookup: CDR1 LGHNA, CDR2 YNFKEQ. CDR3 length: 17 amino acids. The V segment lost 2 bases and the J segment 7 bases; nucleotides outside the gene matches: 11. The CDR3 sequence: CASSQFLRTGEVEKLFF. The DNA for the CDR3 is TGTGCCAGCAGCCAATTTCTGAGGACAGGGGAAGTTGAAAAACTGTTTTTT.

In its sample, this clone was seen a few times. The rearrangement joins TRBV2 to TRBJ2-7, with D uncertain. Trimming removed 8 bases from V and 2 bases from J, with 10 bases in between. Germline CDR1 SNHLY, CDR2 FYNNEI. This CDR3 comprises 12 residues. The CDR3 DNA follows: TGTGCCAGCGGCCAGTATACCTACGAGCAGTACTTC. The encoded protein is CASGQYTYEQYF.

This clone occurred a few times. The chain links TRBV5-6 to TRBJ1-2; weak D call: TRBD1 (5 bases). CDR1 is SGHDT and CDR2 is YYEEEE in the germline V gene. V lost 0 bases and J 8 bases, leaving 14 bases between the germline ends. The length of the CDR3 is 14 residues. The CDR3 DNA is TGTGCCAGCAGCTTGGAAGGGGTTCGTCAAGGCTACACCTTC. It yields the protein CASSLEGVRQGYTF.

The chain is built from TRBV7-2 and TRBJ2-1; TRBD2 aligns across 7 bases. The V gene's germline CDR1 is SGHTA and CDR2 FQGNSA. J gave up 4 bases and V 0 bases, and 3 bases lay outside the gene matches. The CDR3 extends over 15 amino acids. This CDR3 reads CASSLAGLPYNEQFF. DNA for the CDR3: TGTGCCAGCAGCTTAGCGGGACTACCGTACAATGAGCAGTTCTTC.

Remarks on this clone: The identical CDR3 is also encoded by other nucleotide sequences in the sample. The chain uses TRBV4-2 and TRBJ1-4, with D unclear. Trimming stripped 0 bases from V and 8 bases from J, with 13 bases between. The CDR3 is 15 residues long. Germline CDR1 and CDR2: LGHNA and YNFKEQ. For the CDR3, the DNA is TGTGCCAGCAGCCAAGAATCGGTCGCGGGAGAAAAACTGTTTTTT. Its protein is CASSQESVAGEKLFF.

This chain connects TRBV13 to TRBJ2-5; D might be TRBD2 (5 bases). This CDR3 is built from 14 residues. CDR1 and CDR2 from the germline V gene are PRHDT and FYEKMQ (reference sequence). V lost 3 bases and J lost 2, with 10 bases in between. The CDR3 bases are TGTGCCAGCAGCTTCCGGACGGGACAAGAGACCCAGTACTTC. Its protein product is CASSFRTGQETQYF.

This clone was recorded many times. CDR3 in amino acids: CASSQTGGTYEQYF. CDR3 DNA sequence: TGTGCCAGCAGCCAAACAGGGGGCACCTACGAGCAGTACTTC. The genes are TRBV7-2 and TRBJ2-7; 9 bases agree with TRBD1. The germline V gene has CDR1 SGHTA and CDR2 FQGNSA. Trimming removed 5 bases from V and 2 bases from J; junction bases left unmatched: 4. The CDR3 spans 14 residues.

The rearrangement links TRBV5-4 to TRBJ1-4, with D possibly TRBD1 on 5 matching bases. Trimming removed 5 bases from V and 8 bases from J, with 13 bases in between. CDR3 length: 13 amino acids. CDR1 and CDR2 from the germline V gene are SGHNT and YYREEE (reference sequence). For the CDR3, the DNA is TGTGCCAGCAGACCGGGGGTGGGGGAAAAACTGTTTTTT. It specifies CASRPGVGEKLFF. Drawing the rest from reference TRBV5-4 and TRBJ1-4, the complete variable domain is ETGVTQSPTHLIKTRGQQVTLRCSSQSGHNTVSWYQQALGQGPQFIFQYYREEENGRGNFPPRFSGLQFPNYSSELNVNALELDDSALYLCASRPGVGEKLFFGSGTQLSVL.

This clone was seen at least ten times. The V call is TRBV27, the J call TRBJ1-1; no firm D call. The CDR3 totals 14 residues. Germline V gene lookup returns CDR1 MNHEY and CDR2 SMNVEV (reference sequence). V was shortened by 5 bases and J by 1 base, with 11 bases between the two germline ends. This CDR3 is CASSKPGANTEAFF. The CDR3 DNA sequence: TGTGCCAGCAGTAAGCCGGGAGCGAACACTGAAGCTTTCTTT.

The genes are TRBV7-2 and TRBJ2-3, with D hard to call. V was trimmed by 3 bases and J by 2 bases, leaving 6 bases between them. The length of the CDR3 is 13 residues. The germline V gene has CDR1 SGHTA and CDR2 FQGNSA. CDR3: CASSFQVTDTQYF. Written as DNA, the CDR3 is TGTGCCAGCAGCTTTCAGGTCACAGATACGCAGTATTTT.

V is TRBV9 and J is TRBJ2-7; the D gene is possibly TRBD1 (7 bases). CDR1 SGDLS and CDR2 YYNGEE come from the germline V gene. The V end lost 4 bases, the J end lost 7 bases, and 21 bases lay between the germline ends. The CDR3 runs 15 residues. The CDR3 DNA reads as TGTGCCAGCAGCCCAGGGGGGCGGACTCTTGAGGAGCAGTACTTC. Encoded protein: CASSPGGRTLEEQYF.

The genes are TRBV4-2 and TRBJ2-1; D is unresolved. Per germline, CDR1 LGHNA and CDR2 YNFKEQ. Trimming removed 2 bases from V and 3 bases from J, with 14 bases in between. The CDR3 runs 16 residues. The CDR3 bases are TGTGCCAGCAGCCAAATTAGAGAGTCCGGCTACAATGAGCAGTTCTTC. This translates into CASSQIRESGYNEQFF.

The chain uses TRBV11-1 and TRBJ2-5; TRBD2 might be the D (6 bases). The CDR3 is 13 amino acids. V lost 2 bases and J 5 bases, leaving 9 bases between the germline ends. CDR1 is SGHAT, CDR2 FQDESV, per germline (reference sequence). The CDR3 bases are TGTGCCAGCAGCTTATCAGGGAGGGAGACCCAGTACTTC. As protein: CASSLSGRETQYF.

This clone was observed a handful of times. The V gene is TRBV19, the J gene TRBJ2-5; 9 bases map to TRBD2. Germline CDR1 reads LNHDA; CDR2 reads SQIVND (reference sequence). The CDR3 covers 15 residues. Losses at the gene ends were 2 bases for V and 7 bases for J; bases not matched to a gene: 8. The CDR3 bases are TGTGCCAGTAGTATAAGCAGCGGGGGGCCCGGGACCCAGTACTTC. It translates to CASSISSGGPGTQYF.

The rearrangement joins TRBV5-5 to TRBJ1-2, with 9 bases identical to TRBD1. J gave up 4 bases and V 4 bases, and 8 bases lay outside the gene matches. CDR3 length: 15 residues. Germline CDR1 SGHKS, CDR2 YYEKEE (reference sequence). CDR3 in amino acids: CASSSDTGGVYGYTF. CDR3 in DNA: TGTGCCAGCAGCAGCGACACAGGGGGCGTCTATGGCTACACCTTC.

At least ten counts were recorded for this clone. The chain has TRBV7-2 and TRBJ2-6, with 7 bases fitting TRBD2. J was trimmed by 0 bases and V by 5 bases; bases with no gene match: 13. CDR3 length: 19 amino acids. The V gene's germline CDR1 is SGHTA and CDR2 FQGNSA. The CDR3 reads CASSIGGEGRYSGANVLTF. The CDR3 nucleotides are TGTGCCAGCAGCATTGGAGGGGAGGGCCGCTACTCTGGGGCCAACGTCCTGACTTTC.

In this sample, this clone turned up a few times. The V call is TRBV18, the J call TRBJ2-2; possibly TRBD1 for D (5 bases). Trimming removed 1 base from V and 5 bases from J, with 11 bases in between. CDR3 length: 15 amino acids. Germline V gene sequence: CDR1 KGHSH, CDR2 LQKENI. The CDR3 DNA reads as TGTGCCAGCTCACCACGGGGCCCAGGGACCGGGGAGCTGTTTTTT. It encodes CASSPRGPGTGELFF.

V usage is TRBV7-3 and J usage is TRBJ2-1; D may be TRBD2 (7 bases). Germline CDR1 is SGHTA and CDR2 is FQGTGA. With 2 bases removed from V and 8 bases from J, the gap between germline ends came to 13 bases. The CDR3 has 14 amino acids. The CDR3 sequence: CASSLGGGPHEQFF. The CDR3 DNA reads as TGTGCCAGCAGCTTAGGCGGGGGCCCGCATGAGCAGTTCTTC.

The chain is built from TRBV11-1 and TRBJ2-3; 8 bases are shared with TRBD2. Germline V lookup: CDR1 SGHAT, CDR2 FQDESV (reference sequence). The CDR3 spans 14 residues. The V and J ends lost 1 base and 3 bases, in that order; junction bases with no gene match: 0. CDR3 loop: CASSLGGGTDTQYF. The CDR3 nucleotides read TGTGCCAGCAGCTTAGGCGGGGGGACAGATACGCAGTATTTT.

The chain combines TRBV5-4 with TRBJ2-3; 7 bases map to TRBD2. Germline trimming cut 4 bases from V and 2 bases from J; bases unmatched to any gene: 10. This CDR3 is 16 amino acids long. Per the germline V gene, CDR1 is SGHNT and CDR2 is YYREEE (reference sequence). In nucleotides, the CDR3 is TGTGCCAGCAGCAGCGCGGGGCGGGGGTACACAGATACGCAGTATTTT. Translating it yields CASSSAGRGYTDTQYF.

A few counts support this clone. The rearrangement joins TRBV5-6 to TRBJ1-5, with D tentatively TRBD1 (5 bases). Trimming shortened V by 5 bases and J by 1 base, and 13 bases separated the two germline ends. The V gene's germline CDR1 is SGHDT and CDR2 YYEEEE. The CDR3 consists of 15 residues. The CDR3 DNA is TGTGCCAGCAGTCCCGGGCGGGGGAGCAATCAGCCCCAGCATTTT. It is translated as CASSPGRGSNQPQHF.

This clone was counted between two and nine times. The chain uses TRBV19 and TRBJ2-2, with 8 bases matching TRBD1. J gave up 4 bases and V 6 bases, and 7 bases lay outside the gene matches. Germline loops: CDR1 LNHDA, CDR2 SQIVND (reference sequence). This CDR3 is built from 15 residues. CDR3 sequence reads: CASSTGQVFTGELFF. The CDR3 DNA is TGTGCCAGTAGCACGGGACAGGTCTTCACCGGGGAGCTGTTTTTT.

Many counts were recorded for this clone. The J gene is TRBJ2-7, the V gene TRBV18, with 9 nucleotides matching TRBD1. The CDR3 sequence is 15 residues long. The V and J ends lost 0 bases and 6 bases, in that order; junction bases with no gene match: 6. Germline loops: CDR1 KGHSH, CDR2 LQKENI. Here the CDR3 DNA reads TGTGCCAGCTCACCACCCTACAGGACAGGGGCCGAGCAGTACTTC. Encoded protein: CASSPPYRTGAEQYF.

The table lists this clone with a few counts. J is TRBJ2-3 and V is TRBV2, with D perhaps TRBD1 (5 bases). Trimming left V 4 bases short and J 4 bases short, with 9 bases between. The CDR3 has 13 amino acids. Germline CDR1 reads SNHLY; CDR2 reads FYNNEI. The CDR3 loop reads CASSGQGSDTQYF. DNA for the CDR3: TGTGCCAGCAGTGGGCAGGGCTCAGATACGCAGTATTTT.

This clone has just a few counts. This rearrangement joins TRBV2 to TRBJ2-1, with 7 bases aligning to TRBD1. The V and J ends lost 3 bases and 14 bases, in that order; junction bases with no gene match: 4. CDR3 length equals 11 residues. Germline V gene lookup returns CDR1 SNHLY and CDR2 FYNNEI. In DNA form, the CDR3 reads TGTGCCAGCAGTGAGCTACAGGGGAAGTTCTTC. Amino acids: CASSELQGKFF.

CDR3 amino acids: CASSIRRRDSEKLFF. The CDR3 DNA is TGTGCCAGTAGTATACGGAGGAGGGATAGTGAAAAACTGTTTTTT. The gene calls are TRBV19 and TRBJ1-4; the D is unclear. The germline V and J ends were trimmed by 2 bases and 7 bases, with 14 bases remaining between them. CDR1 LNHDA and CDR2 SQIVND come from the germline V gene (reference sequence). This CDR3 region has 15 residues.

CDR3 coding DNA: TGTGCCAGCAGCCTTTCCGGGACTAGCGGGGAATCGTACCAAGAGACCCAGTACTTC. Encoded protein: CASSLSGTSGESYQETQYF. The J gene is TRBJ2-5, the V gene TRBV4-2; 13 nucleotides line up with TRBD2. The CDR3 runs to 19 residues. The germline gives CDR1 LGHNA, CDR2 YNFKEQ. The V and J ends lost 4 bases and 0 bases, in that order; junction bases with no gene match: 11.

This clone has ten or more counts. V gene TRBV6-6 combines with J gene TRBJ1-1; possibly TRBD1 for D (6 bases). Germline V CDR1 and CDR2: MNHNY, SVGAGI (reference sequence). The CDR3 has 13 residues. Trimming stripped 5 bases from V and 3 bases from J, with 10 bases between. In DNA, the CDR3 is TGTGCCAGCAGTCCGCAGGGGCACACTGAAGCTTTCTTT. The encoded protein is CASSPQGHTEAFF.

V gene TRBV7-7 combines with J gene TRBJ2-2; 10 bases are a match to TRBD2. Germline CDR1 is SSHAT and CDR2 is FNYEAQ (reference sequence). The CDR3 totals 11 residues. CDR3 amino acids: CALAGAGELFF. DNA for the CDR3: TGTGCTCTAGCGGGGGCCGGGGAGCTGTTTTTT.